This is a list of T cell receptor beta chains from one sample in a study of read filtering for tumor transcriptome and immune sequencing. Each CDR3 protein gets one entry after TCRdb re-called the reads with MiXCR. The table has around 26,000 distinct CDR3 sequences, roughly 14% seen once. Input material: a population of CD138-negative cells sorted from bone marrow. The receptors stem from a donor at least 40 years old with multiple myeloma. The CDR3 runs from the conserved cysteine through the conserved F or W.

TRBV4-1	TRBJ2-1	CASSSGTSSTGDNEQFF
TRBV21-1	TRBJ1-1	CASSLPDRVGTEAFF
TRBV29-1	TRBJ1-2	CSVERQEANYGYTF
TRBV6-5	TRBJ1-6	CASSRVRFNSPLHF
TRBV7-2	TRBJ1-1	CASSLASAGKSFF
TRBV5-1	TRBJ2-2	CAGSSSTGANTGELFF
TRBV5-1	TRBJ2-1	CASSLATSNNEQFF
TRBV11-2	TRBJ1-1	CASSLDRGEAFF
TRBV5-1	TRBJ1-1	CASSGSRVENTEAFF
TRBV5-1	TRBJ2-7	CASSWDTYEQYF
TRBV7-8	TRBJ2-3	CASSKTSGRATDTQYF
TRBV5-1	TRBJ2-7	CASSLELWGEQYF
TRBV15	TRBJ2-3	CATSGAQVTDTQYF
TRBV20-1	TRBJ2-1	CSASASPNEQFF
TRBV28	TRBJ1-2	CASRTQGGLGYGYTF
TRBV29-1	TRBJ1-1	CSVDRFENTEAFF
TRBV6-6	TRBJ2-2	CASSYSTTGELFF
TRBV12-3/TRBV12-4	TRBJ2-1	CASSRGREGWNEQFF
TRBV7-2	TRBJ2-4	CASSLVVGEQNIQYF
TRBV28	TRBJ2-1	CASSSGTGSNEQFF
TRBV7-9	TRBJ2-6	CASSPPGDSGANVLTF
TRBV7-2	TRBJ2-5	CASSLEGWPGRETQYF
TRBV19	TRBJ2-2	CASTRTSGRLTTGELFF
TRBV6-6	TRBJ2-1	CASSQGQNNEQFF
TRBV30	TRBJ2-7	CAWSPLVGGNPYEQYF
TRBV24-1	TRBJ2-1	CATSDFLQEEQFF
TRBV18	TRBJ2-3	CASSPRDYGTDTQYF
TRBV27	TRBJ2-7	CASSREMSYEQYF
TRBV27	TRBJ2-1	CASSSGMSSYNEQFF
TRBV6-5	TRBJ2-1	CASSYYRTTHNEQFF
TRBV3-1	TRBJ2-1	CASSHTGTSVYNEQFF
TRBV11-2	TRBJ2-1	CASRLGRGFGAYNEQFF
TRBV12-5	TRBJ1-1	CASGRYRGDLNTEAFF
TRBV6-5	TRBJ2-7	CASRTGIYEQYF
TRBV20-1	TRBJ2-7	CSLDGSGYEQYF
TRBV7-9	TRBJ2-5	CASSVDRVRLAGKETQYF
TRBV20-1	TRBJ1-2	CSAKESQGDGYTF
TRBV3-1	TRBJ2-3	CASSQDLRGSTDTQYF
TRBV11-2	TRBJ2-1	CASSFLLAGAYNEQFF
TRBV25-1	TRBJ2-2	CASGDGTGELFF
TRBV7-2	TRBJ2-1	CASSPTLAGARNEQFF
TRBV11-2	TRBJ2-7	CASKAGSALAEQYF
TRBV20-1	TRBJ1-5	CSASRQGNQPQHF
TRBV5-4	TRBJ2-1	CASSDRGTSGRASNEQFF
TRBV28	TRBJ2-5	CASSPSLGGETQYF
TRBV6-6	TRBJ2-6	CASSFQGAGANVLTF
TRBV7-2	TRBJ1-5	CASSLTGIQPQHF
TRBV7-6	TRBJ2-1	CASSLVSGGGNEQFF
TRBV6-2/TRBV6-3	TRBJ2-5	CASRGQGARETQYF
TRBV13	TRBJ1-6	CASTPRRTSSYNSPLHF
TRBV5-1	TRBJ2-3	CASRHERTGPLDTQYF
TRBV7-9	TRBJ2-2	CASSSAGGPNGELFF
TRBV7-9	TRBJ1-2	CASSLMGRHGYTF
TRBV6-1	TRBJ2-2	CASSERVALAGVAGELFF
TRBV12-3/TRBV12-4	TRBJ2-1	CASSLGGNEQFF
TRBV29-1	TRBJ2-1	CSGTGTSVNNEQFF
TRBV6-1	TRBJ2-1	CASSGLAGGGNEQFF
TRBV11-2	TRBJ1-1	CANSLSSVGGTFF
TRBV7-2	TRBJ2-7	CASSLAHLAVYEQYF